The clone carrying this TCR beta chain was counted a single time. These data belong to a study of T cell changes during pregnancy in multiple sclerosis. From germline, CDR1 is SEHNR and CDR2 FQNEAQ (reference sequence). V was shortened by 5 bases and J by 9 bases, with 15 bases between the two germline ends. This CDR3 has 13 amino acids. Using immunoSEQ multiplex PCR, the repertoire was profiled, and TCRdb retains in-frame clones only, with some absent. The repertoire holds approximately 40,000 clones, with around 94% as singletons. The genes are TRBV7-9 and TRBJ2-3; tentative D call: TRBD2 (5 bases). Sequenced: peripheral blood. This sequence was found in a female donor with multiple sclerosis, enrolled in a pregnancy study. CDR3 in DNA: TGTGCCAGCAGCCCACCAAGCGGAGCGACGCAGTATTTT. Its protein is CASSPPSGATQYF.